What follows are 17 T cell receptor beta chains derived from one specimen sequenced in a study of glioma-infiltrating T cells after dendritic cell vaccination. The table came from immunoSEQ multiplex PCR; TCRdb's copy has only in-frame clones and leaves some out. The top ten clones hold under 6.5% of a sample with about 100,000 clones, more than 70% of them seen once. The time point: after dendritic cell vaccination, including at tumor progression/relapse. The sample consisted of blood, taken after dendritic cell vaccination. The receptors originated from a human donor with glioblastoma.

V and J are TRBV5-1 and TRBJ2-1; 10 bases align to TRBD2. The CDR3 runs to 15 residues. Germline trimming cut 3 bases from V and 7 bases from J; bases unmatched to any gene: 7. In germline, CDR1 is SGHRS, CDR2 YFSETQ. In DNA form, the CDR3 reads TGCGCCAGCAGCTATGGGCTAGCGGGGGTGAATGAGCAGTTCTTC. Its translation: CASSYGLAGVNEQFF.

Only one count was recorded for this clone. The V gene is TRBV11-2, the J gene TRBJ2-2; TRBD2 might be the D (5 bases). The ends were cut back, 3 bases at V and 7 bases at J, with 12 bases in the middle. The CDR3 has 14 amino acids. The germline V gene encodes CDR1 SGHAT and CDR2 FQNNGV. CDR3 sequence (DNA): TGTGCCAGCAGCTTTTTGGGCGGGCTCGGGGAGCTGTTTTTT. It translates to CASSFLGGLGELFF.

The chain joins TRBV7-9 to TRBJ2-7; no reliable D call. V was shortened by 0 bases and J by 0 bases, with 9 bases between the two germline ends. The germline V gene encodes CDR1 SEHNR and CDR2 FQNEAQ (reference sequence). The CDR3 is 15 amino acids. As DNA, the CDR3 is TGTGCCAGCAGCTTAGCTACAGCTTTCTCCTACGAGCAGTACTTC. Translating gives CASSLATAFSYEQYF.

CDR3 nucleotides: TGTGCTAGTGGTTTGGTACTGGGAGTTCGGGACAATGAGCAGTTCTTC. The encoded protein is CASGLVLGVRDNEQFF. The genes are TRBV12-5 and TRBJ2-1; possibly TRBD2 for D (5 bases). Germline V lookup: CDR1 LGHNT, CDR2 FRNRAP. This CDR3 is 16 amino acids long. V lost 0 bases to trimming and J lost 5 bases, with 14 bases between them.

This clone was detected once. The genes are TRBV14 and TRBJ2-5; D not resolved. The CDR3 is 15 amino acids. Deletions cut 0 bases from V and 7 bases from J, with 15 bases between. The V gene's germline CDR1 is SGHDN and CDR2 FVKESK. This CDR3 reads CASSQDPAGLGTQYF. The CDR3 nucleotides read TGTGCCAGCAGCCAAGATCCGGCAGGTCTCGGGACCCAGTACTTC.

This sequence joins TRBV7-3 and TRBJ2-3, with 7 positions matching TRBD2. The length of the CDR3 is 15 residues. The germline CDR1 and CDR2 sequences are SGHTA and FQGTGA. V lost 5 bases and J lost 6; bases outside the gene matches: 11. The CDR3 protein is CASSTFRGDRDTQYF. The DNA of the CDR3 is TGTGCCAGCAGCACCTTTCGGGGGGACCGGGATACGCAGTATTTT.

This rearrangement joins TRBV5-1 to TRBJ2-5; D is undetermined. The CDR3 has 13 residues. Trimming took 0 bases from V and 3 from J, leaving 6 bases between them. Per the germline V gene, CDR1 is SGHRS and CDR2 is YFSETQ. The DNA of the CDR3 is TGCGCCAGCAGCTTGGTTCTTGAAGAGACCCAGTACTTC. Translation gives CASSLVLEETQYF.

The chain couples TRBV6-5 to TRBJ2-7; 11 bases are a match to TRBD1. The trim removed 4 bases at V and 4 bases at J, leaving 3 bases unmatched. CDR3 length: 14 residues. Germline CDR1 reads MNHEY; CDR2 reads SVGAGI. The CDR3 DNA is TGTGCCAGCAGTTGGACAGGGGGCAAGTACGAGCAGTACTTC. It codes for CASSWTGGKYEQYF.

The chain uses TRBV30 and TRBJ1-1; tentative D call: TRBD1 (5 bases). Trimming removed 4 bases at V and 4 bases at J, with 10 bases between. The CDR3 runs 12 residues. Germline V gene data show CDR1 as GTSNPN and CDR2 as SVGIG (reference sequence). For the CDR3, the DNA is TGTGCCTGGACACGCAGGGTCACTGAAGCTTTCTTT. Amino acids: CAWTRRVTEAFF.

The chain is built from TRBV6-5 and TRBJ2-1; 12 positions agree with TRBD2. Trimming removed 6 bases from V and 6 bases from J; junction bases left unmatched: 6. CDR1 is MNHEY and CDR2 is SVGAGI in the germline V gene. This CDR3 has 15 residues. CDR3 residues: CASSRLAGGINEQFF. CDR3 coding DNA: TGTGCCAGCAGCCGGCTAGCGGGGGGGATCAATGAGCAGTTCTTC.

The rearrangement uses TRBV27 and TRBJ1-4, with unresolved D. This CDR3 region has 14 residues. With 8 bases removed from V and 5 bases from J, the gap between germline ends came to 15 bases. Germline CDR1 reads MNHEY; CDR2 reads SMNVEV (reference sequence). CDR3 loop: CASSVTLRNEKLFF. The CDR3 DNA is TGTGCCAGCTCAGTAACCCTGAGGAATGAAAAACTGTTTTTT.

This chain joins TRBV7-9 and TRBJ1-5, with D hard to call. Per the germline V gene, CDR1 is SEHNR and CDR2 is FQNEAQ (reference sequence). This CDR3 contains 14 residues. V was cut by 3 bases and J by 1 base, with 7 bases left in between. CDR3 residues: CASSFGVSNQPQHF. In DNA, the CDR3 is TGTGCCAGCAGCTTCGGAGTGAGCAATCAGCCCCAGCATTTT.

The chain couples TRBV6-4 to TRBJ1-1; D gene ambiguous. Germline CDR1 and CDR2: MRHNA and SNTAGT. The CDR3 has 14 residues. Trimming left V 3 bases short and J 4 bases short, with 12 bases between. CDR3 sequence reads: CASSEEVFSTEAFF. The CDR3 DNA sequence: TGTGCCAGCAGTGAAGAGGTGTTCAGCACTGAAGCTTTCTTT.

The V and J genes are TRBV9 and TRBJ1-3; D remains unclear. Germline assignment: CDR1 SGDLS and CDR2 YYNGEE. This CDR3 has 15 amino acids. Trimming pared 0 bases from V and 1 base from J, leaving 8 bases between. CDR3 amino acids: CASSVDPVSGNTIYF. DNA for the CDR3: TGTGCCAGCAGCGTAGATCCAGTTTCTGGAAACACCATATATTTT.

V usage is TRBV5-1 and J usage is TRBJ2-5, with D hard to call. The V end was cut by 0 bases, the J end by 4 bases, with 7 bases between. The CDR3 has 13 amino acids. CDR1 and CDR2 from the germline V gene are SGHRS and YFSETQ. CDR3 bases: TGCGCCAGCAGCTTGGCTAGAGGAGAGACCCAGTACTTC. It codes for CASSLARGETQYF.

The genes are TRBV5-1 and TRBJ1-3; D is uncertain. Germline assignment: CDR1 SGHRS and CDR2 YFSETQ. Between the trimmed V and J ends, which lost 5 bases and 0 bases, there was a span of 6 bases. This CDR3 is 13 amino acids long. Written as DNA, the CDR3 is TGCGCCAGCAGATACAGCTCTGGAAACACCATATATTTT. It translates to CASRYSSGNTIYF.

V gene TRBV23-1 combines with J gene TRBJ1-5, with 9 bases lining up with TRBD1. TRBV23-1 is given ORF status, its function remaining uncertain. This CDR3 contains 17 residues. V dropped 11 bases and J dropped 0; count of bases not matched to a gene: 14. This chain's CDR3 is CAPGGEDRGYSNQPQHF. The CDR3 nucleotides read TGCGCCCCGGGGGGGGAGGACAGGGGCTATAGCAATCAGCCCCAGCATTTT.